This entry features one T cell receptor beta chain sequence. This specimen comes from a study of blood T cell repertoires in COVID-19. Study details: Acute-phase and convalescent COVID-19 samples originated in the United States, Italy and Spain. In each case, the material was cDNA or gDNA derived from T cells, B-cell-depleted T cells, or PBMCs.

Sequenced by immunoSEQ multiplex PCR; TCRdb stores in-frame clones only, minus some. The sample contains roughly 50,000 clones, around 80% of which appear only once. Germline V gene data show CDR1 as SGHTA and CDR2 as FQGTGA. The CDR3 contains 16 residues. Unmatched junction bases numbered 6, after V lost 2 bases and J lost 4 bases. The chain is built from TRBV7-3 and TRBJ2-1, with 9 positions matching TRBD2. Sequencing input: peripheral blood. This clonotype was obtained from a man aged 50 or older with acute or convalescent COVID-19. CDR3 protein: CASSLVGGRGYNEQFF. The CDR3 DNA is TGTGCCAGCAGCTTAGTAGGCGGGAGGGGTTACAATGAGCAGTTCTTC.